This T cell receptor (beta chain) was observed in a study of human T cells and chemical hapten exposure. On the study more broadly: In the sensitization step, 2% DPC was placed on roughly 2 cm by roughly 2 cm of upper inner arm skin.

A few counts support this clonotype. Antigen unknown. Whole-study results and caveats: Expanded TCRs showed more large CDR3 clusters than pre-sensitization or healthy control sets.

Time point in this sample: patch test 1, 2 weeks after DPC sensitization. Treatment indicated: therapeutic diphenylcyclopropenone sensitization with weekly scalp DPC. The CDR3 loop spans 14 amino acids. V lost 4 bases to trimming and J lost 3 bases, with 12 bases between them. CDR1 and CDR2 (germline): SGHTA, FQGNSA. One entry per CDR3 protein, called by TCRdb with MiXCR from the RACE reads. The repertoire holds roughly 180,000 distinct CDR3 sequences, approximately 15% seen once, with 1.7% in the top ten. Specimen: whole blood, collected in connection with sensitization to the hapten diphenylcyclopropenone (DPC). The V call is TRBV7-2, the J call TRBJ1-2, with TRBD1 as a possible D gene (6 bases). This receptor was taken from a woman in her 30s with alopecia areata. Some clones in this sample may be carry-over from other donors' samples. The CDR3 reads CASSSSTGYYGYTF. The DNA of the CDR3 is TGTGCCAGCAGCTCCTCAACAGGGTACTATGGCTACACCTTC. Supplemented by reference TRBV7-2 and TRBJ1-2, the full variable domain reads GAGVSQSPSNKVTEKGKDVELRCDPISGHTALYWYRQSLGQGLEFLIYFQGNSAPDKSGLPSDRFSAERTGGSVSTLTIQRTQQEDSAVYLCASSSSTGYYGYTFGSGTRLTVV.